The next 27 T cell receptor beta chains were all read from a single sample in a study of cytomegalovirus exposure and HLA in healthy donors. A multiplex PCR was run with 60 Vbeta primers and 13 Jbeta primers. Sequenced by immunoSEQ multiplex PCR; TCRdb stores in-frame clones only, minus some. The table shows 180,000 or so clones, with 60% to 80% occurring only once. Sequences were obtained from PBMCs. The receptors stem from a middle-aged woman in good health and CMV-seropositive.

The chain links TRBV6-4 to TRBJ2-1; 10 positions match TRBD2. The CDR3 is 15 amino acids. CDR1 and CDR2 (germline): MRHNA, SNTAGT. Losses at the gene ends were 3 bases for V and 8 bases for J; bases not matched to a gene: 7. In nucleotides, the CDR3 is TGTGCCAGCAGTGATGTGCTAGCGGGAGAAGATGAGCAGTTCTTC. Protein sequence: CASSDVLAGEDEQFF.

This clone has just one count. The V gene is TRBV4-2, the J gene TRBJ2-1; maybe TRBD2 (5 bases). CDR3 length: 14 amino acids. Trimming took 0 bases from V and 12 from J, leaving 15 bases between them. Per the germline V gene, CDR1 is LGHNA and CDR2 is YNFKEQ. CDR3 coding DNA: TGTGCCAGCAGCCAAGATTCCCAGTTGAGCGGGCAGTTCTTC. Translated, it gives CASSQDSQLSGQFF.

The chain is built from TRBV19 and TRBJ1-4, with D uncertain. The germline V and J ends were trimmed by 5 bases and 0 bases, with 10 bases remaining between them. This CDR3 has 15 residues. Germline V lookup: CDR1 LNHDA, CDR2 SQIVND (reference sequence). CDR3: CASSSRGSTNEKLFF. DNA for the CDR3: TGTGCCAGTAGTTCCCGCGGGTCAACTAATGAAAAACTGTTTTTT. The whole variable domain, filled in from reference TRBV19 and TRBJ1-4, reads DGGITQSPKYLFRKEGQNVTLSCEQNLNHDAMYWYRQDPGQGLRLIYYSQIVNDFQKGDIAEGYSVSREKKESFPLTVTSAQKNPTAFYLCASSSRGSTNEKLFFGSGTQLSVL.

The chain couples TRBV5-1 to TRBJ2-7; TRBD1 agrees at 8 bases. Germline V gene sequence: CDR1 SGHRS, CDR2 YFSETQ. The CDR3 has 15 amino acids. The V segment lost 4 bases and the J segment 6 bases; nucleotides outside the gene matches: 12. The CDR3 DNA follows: TGCGCCAGCAGCAGTTGGACAGGGATGGCGGGCGAGCAGTACTTC. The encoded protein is CASSSWTGMAGEQYF.

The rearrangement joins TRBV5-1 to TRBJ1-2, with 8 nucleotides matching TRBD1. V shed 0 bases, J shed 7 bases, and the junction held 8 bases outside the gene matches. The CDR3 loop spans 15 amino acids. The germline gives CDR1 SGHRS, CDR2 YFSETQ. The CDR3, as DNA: TGCGCCAGCAGCTTGGCCGGACAGGGTAGCCGTGGCTACACCTTC. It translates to CASSLAGQGSRGYTF. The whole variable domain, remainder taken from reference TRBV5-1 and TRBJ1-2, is KAGVTQTPRYLIKTRGQQVTLSCSPISGHRSVSWYQQTPGQGLQFLFEYFSETQRNKGNFPGRFSGRQFSNSRSEMNVSTLELGDSALYLCASSLAGQGSRGYTFGSGTRLTVV.

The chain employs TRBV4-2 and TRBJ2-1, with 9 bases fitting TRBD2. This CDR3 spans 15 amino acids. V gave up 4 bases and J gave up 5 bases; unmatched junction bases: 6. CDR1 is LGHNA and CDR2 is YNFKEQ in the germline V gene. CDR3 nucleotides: TGTGCCAGCAGCCCGTGGGGCGGGGGGGACAATGAGCAGTTCTTC. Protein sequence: CASSPWGGGDNEQFF.

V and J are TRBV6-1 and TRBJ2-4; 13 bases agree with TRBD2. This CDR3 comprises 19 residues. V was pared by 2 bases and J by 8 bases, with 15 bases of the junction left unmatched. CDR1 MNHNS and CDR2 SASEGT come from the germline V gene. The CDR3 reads CASSEREKGLAGPRDIQYF. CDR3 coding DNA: TGTGCCAGCAGTGAACGAGAAAAGGGACTAGCGGGACCTAGAGACATTCAGTACTTC.

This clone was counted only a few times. CDR3 in amino acids: CASSFLGGAGEKLFF. DNA for the CDR3: TGTGCCAGCAGTTTTCTGGGGGGGGCGGGTGAAAAACTGTTTTTT. The chain uses TRBV27 and TRBJ1-4; D perhaps matches TRBD1 (6 bases). This CDR3 has 15 amino acids. Germline CDR1 reads MNHEY; CDR2 reads SMNVEV (reference sequence). Trimming cost V 3 bases and J 7 bases, with 15 bases left between them.

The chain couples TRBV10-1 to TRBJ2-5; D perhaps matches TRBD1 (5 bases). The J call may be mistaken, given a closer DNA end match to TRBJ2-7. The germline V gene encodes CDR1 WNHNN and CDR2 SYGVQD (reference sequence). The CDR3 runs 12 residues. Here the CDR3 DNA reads TGCGCCAGCAACATCGACAGCTACGAGCAGTACTTC. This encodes CASNIDSYEQYF.

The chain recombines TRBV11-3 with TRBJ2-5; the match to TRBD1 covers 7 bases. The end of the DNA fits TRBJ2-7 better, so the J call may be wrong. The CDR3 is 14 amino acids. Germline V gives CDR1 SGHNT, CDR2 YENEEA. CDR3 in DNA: TGTGCCAGCAGCTTAGGTCACAGGGGCTACGAGCAGTACTTC. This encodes CASSLGHRGYEQYF.

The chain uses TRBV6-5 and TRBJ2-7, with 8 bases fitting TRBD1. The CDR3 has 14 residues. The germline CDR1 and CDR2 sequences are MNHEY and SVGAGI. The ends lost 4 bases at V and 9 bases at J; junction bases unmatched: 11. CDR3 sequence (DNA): TGTGCCAGCAGTTCGAGACAGGGGAGGCACGGGCAGTACTTC. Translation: CASSSRQGRHGQYF.

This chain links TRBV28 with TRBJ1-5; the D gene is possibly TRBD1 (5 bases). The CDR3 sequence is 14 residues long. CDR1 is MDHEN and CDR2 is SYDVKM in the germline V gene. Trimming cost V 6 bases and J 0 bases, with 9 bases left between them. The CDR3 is CASRTVPSNQPQHF. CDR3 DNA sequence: TGTGCCAGCAGGACAGTCCCTAGCAATCAGCCCCAGCATTTT. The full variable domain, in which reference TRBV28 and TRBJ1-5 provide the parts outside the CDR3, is DVKVTQSSRYLVKRTGEKVFLECVQDMDHENMFWYRQDPGLGLRLIYFSYDVKMKEKGDIPEGYSVSREKKERFSLILESASTNQTSMYLCASRTVPSNQPQHFGDGTRLSIL.

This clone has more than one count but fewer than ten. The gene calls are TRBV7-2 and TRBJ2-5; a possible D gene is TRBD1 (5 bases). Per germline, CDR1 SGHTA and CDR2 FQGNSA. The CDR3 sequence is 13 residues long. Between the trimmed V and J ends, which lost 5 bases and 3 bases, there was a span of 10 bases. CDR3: CASSGTREETQYF. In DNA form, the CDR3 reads TGTGCCAGCAGCGGAACCAGGGAAGAGACCCAGTACTTC.

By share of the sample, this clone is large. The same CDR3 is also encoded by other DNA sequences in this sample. For the CDR3, the DNA is TGTGCCAGCAGCCTCTTCCCTAGCGGGAGTTCAGAGACCCAGTACTTC. This codes for CASSLFPSGSSETQYF. This sequence joins TRBV11-1 and TRBJ2-5; the match to TRBD2 covers 10 bases. The CDR3 spans 16 residues. CDR1 is SGHAT and CDR2 is FQDESV in the germline V gene (reference sequence). V was pared by 5 bases and J by 4 bases, with 10 bases of the junction left unmatched.

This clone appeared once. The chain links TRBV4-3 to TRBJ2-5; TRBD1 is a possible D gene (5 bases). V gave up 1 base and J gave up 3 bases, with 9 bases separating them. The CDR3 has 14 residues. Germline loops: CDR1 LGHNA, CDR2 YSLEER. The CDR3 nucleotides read TGCGCCAGCAGCCAAGGATTAGGGGAAGAGACCCAGTACTTC. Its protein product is CASSQGLGEETQYF.

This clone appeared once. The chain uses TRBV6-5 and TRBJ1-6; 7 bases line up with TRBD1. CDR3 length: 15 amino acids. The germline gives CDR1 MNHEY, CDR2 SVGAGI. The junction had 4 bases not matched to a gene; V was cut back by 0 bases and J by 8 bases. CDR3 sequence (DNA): TGTGCCAGCAGTTACTCGGGCAGGGGGGATTCACCCCTCCACTTT. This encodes CASSYSGRGDSPLHF.

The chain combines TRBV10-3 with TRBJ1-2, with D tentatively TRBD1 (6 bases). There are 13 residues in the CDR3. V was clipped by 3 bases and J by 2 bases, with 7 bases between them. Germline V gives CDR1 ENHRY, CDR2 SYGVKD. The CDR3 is CAISDDRNYGYTF. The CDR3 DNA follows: TGTGCCATCAGTGACGACAGGAACTATGGCTACACCTTC.

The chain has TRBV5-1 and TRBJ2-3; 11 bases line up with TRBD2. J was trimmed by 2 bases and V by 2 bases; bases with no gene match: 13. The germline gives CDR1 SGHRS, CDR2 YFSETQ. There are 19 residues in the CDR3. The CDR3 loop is CASSLHPGTSGATTDTQYF. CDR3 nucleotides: TGCGCCAGCAGCTTACATCCTGGGACTAGCGGAGCTACCACAGATACGCAGTATTTT. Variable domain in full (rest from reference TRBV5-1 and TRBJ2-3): KAGVTQTPRYLIKTRGQQVTLSCSPISGHRSVSWYQQTPGQGLQFLFEYFSETQRNKGNFPGRFSGRQFSNSRSEMNVSTLELGDSALYLCASSLHPGTSGATTDTQYFGPGTRLTVL.

CDR3 nucleotides: TGTGCCAGCAGTCAAAGTATCGGGGTCTCTGGGGCCAACGTCCTGACTTTC. It specifies CASSQSIGVSGANVLTF. The rearrangement joins TRBV2 to TRBJ2-6; D might be TRBD2 (5 bases). Germline V gene lookup returns CDR1 SNHLY and CDR2 FYNNEI. The CDR3 sequence is 17 residues long. V was clipped by 5 bases and J by 0 bases, with 14 bases between them. The variable domain in full, with the rest retrieved from reference TRBV2 and TRBJ2-6, is EPEVTQTPSHQVTQMGQEVILRCVPISNHLYFYWYRQILGQKVEFLVSFYNNEISEKSEIFDDQFSVERPDGSNFTLKIRSTKLEDSAMYFCASSQSIGVSGANVLTFGAGSRLTVL.

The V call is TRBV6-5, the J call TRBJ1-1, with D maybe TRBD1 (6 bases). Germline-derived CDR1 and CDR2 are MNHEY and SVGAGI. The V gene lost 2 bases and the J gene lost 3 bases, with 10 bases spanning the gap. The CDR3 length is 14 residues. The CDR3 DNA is TGTGCCAGCAGTTACCGAAACAGGGACACTGAAGCTTTCTTT. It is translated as CASSYRNRDTEAFF.

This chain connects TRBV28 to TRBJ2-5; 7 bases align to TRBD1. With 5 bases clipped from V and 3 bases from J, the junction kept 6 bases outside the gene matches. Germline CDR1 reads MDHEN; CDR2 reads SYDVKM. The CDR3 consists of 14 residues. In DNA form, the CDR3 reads TGTGCCAGCAGTCATACCGGGACAGAAGAGACCCAGTACTTC. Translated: CASSHTGTEETQYF.

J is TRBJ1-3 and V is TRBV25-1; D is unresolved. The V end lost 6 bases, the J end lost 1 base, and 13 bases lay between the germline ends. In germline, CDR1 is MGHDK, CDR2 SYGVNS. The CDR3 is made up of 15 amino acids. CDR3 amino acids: CASSAFHGSGNTIYF. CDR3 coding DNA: TGTGCCAGCAGCGCCTTTCACGGTTCTGGAAACACCATATATTTT.

The CDR3 spells CASSLTGRTKETQYF. Written as DNA, the CDR3 is TGTGCCAGCAGTTTAACAGGGCGGACGAAAGAGACCCAGTACTTC. The gene calls are TRBV28 and TRBJ2-5, with a weak D call TRBD1 (6 bases). The CDR3 spans 15 residues. V lost 2 bases and J 3 bases, leaving 13 bases between the germline ends. Germline lookup yields CDR1 MDHEN and CDR2 SYDVKM. The variable domain in full, completed from reference TRBV28 and TRBJ2-5, reads DVKVTQSSRYLVKRTGEKVFLECVQDMDHENMFWYRQDPGLGLRLIYFSYDVKMKEKGDIPEGYSVSREKKERFSLILESASTNQTSMYLCASSLTGRTKETQYFGPGTRLLVL.

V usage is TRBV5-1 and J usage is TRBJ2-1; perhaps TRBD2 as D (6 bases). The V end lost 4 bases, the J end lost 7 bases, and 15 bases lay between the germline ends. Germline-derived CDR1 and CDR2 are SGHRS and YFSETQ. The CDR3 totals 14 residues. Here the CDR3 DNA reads TGCGCCAGCAGCCGGGACTCCTCCTCAAATGAGCAGTTCTTC. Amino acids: CASSRDSSSNEQFF.

The CDR3 loop reads CASSTGSREFRGEQYF. The CDR3 DNA sequence: TGTGCCAGTAGTACGGGGTCGCGGGAGTTCAGGGGCGAGCAGTACTTC. This chain uses TRBV19 with TRBJ2-7, with a possible D match to TRBD2 (7 bases). CDR3 length: 16 residues. Germline V gene lookup returns CDR1 LNHDA and CDR2 SQIVND (reference sequence). Trimming removed 4 bases at V and 6 bases at J, with 22 bases between.

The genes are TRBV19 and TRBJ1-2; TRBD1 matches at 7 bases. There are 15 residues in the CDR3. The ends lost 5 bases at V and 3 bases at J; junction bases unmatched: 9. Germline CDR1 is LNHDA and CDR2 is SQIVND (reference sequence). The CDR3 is CASSADRENDYGYTF. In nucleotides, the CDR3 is TGTGCCAGTAGTGCCGACAGGGAGAATGACTATGGCTACACCTTC.

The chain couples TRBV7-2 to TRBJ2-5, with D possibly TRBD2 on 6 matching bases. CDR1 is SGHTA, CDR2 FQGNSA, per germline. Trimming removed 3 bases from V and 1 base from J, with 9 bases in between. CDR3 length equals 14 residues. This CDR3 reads CASSFTSFQETQYF. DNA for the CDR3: TGTGCCAGCAGCTTTACTAGCTTCCAAGAGACCCAGTACTTC.